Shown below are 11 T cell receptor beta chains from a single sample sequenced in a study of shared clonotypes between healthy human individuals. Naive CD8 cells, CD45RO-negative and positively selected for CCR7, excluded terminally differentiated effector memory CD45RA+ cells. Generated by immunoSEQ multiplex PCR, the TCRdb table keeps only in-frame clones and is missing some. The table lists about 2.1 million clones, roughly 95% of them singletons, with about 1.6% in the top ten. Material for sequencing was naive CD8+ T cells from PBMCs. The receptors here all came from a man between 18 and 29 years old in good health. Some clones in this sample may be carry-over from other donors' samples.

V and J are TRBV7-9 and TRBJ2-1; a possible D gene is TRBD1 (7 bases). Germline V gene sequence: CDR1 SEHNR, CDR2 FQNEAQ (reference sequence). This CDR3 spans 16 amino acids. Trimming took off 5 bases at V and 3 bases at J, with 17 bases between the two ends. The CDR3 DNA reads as TGTGCCAGCAGCCAAGGGGGCCTAGCGATCTACAATGAGCAGTTCTTC. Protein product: CASSQGGLAIYNEQFF.

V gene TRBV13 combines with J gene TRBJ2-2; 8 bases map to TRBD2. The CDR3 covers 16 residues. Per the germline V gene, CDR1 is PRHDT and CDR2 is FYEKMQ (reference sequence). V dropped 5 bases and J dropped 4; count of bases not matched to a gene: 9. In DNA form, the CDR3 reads TGTGCCAGCAGCCCAGCGGGACTAGTAAGCACCGGGGAGCTGTTTTTT. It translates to CASSPAGLVSTGELFF.

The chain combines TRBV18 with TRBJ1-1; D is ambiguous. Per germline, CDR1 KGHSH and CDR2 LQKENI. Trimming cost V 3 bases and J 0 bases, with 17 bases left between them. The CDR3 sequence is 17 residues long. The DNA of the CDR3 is TGTGCCAGCTCACCGGGTGGGGAAAACCCTATGAACACTGAAGCTTTCTTT. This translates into CASSPGGENPMNTEAFF.

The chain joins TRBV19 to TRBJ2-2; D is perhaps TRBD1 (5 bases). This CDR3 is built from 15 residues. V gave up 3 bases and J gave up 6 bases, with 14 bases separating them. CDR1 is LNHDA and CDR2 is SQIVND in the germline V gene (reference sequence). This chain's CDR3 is CASSMTVRGPGELFF. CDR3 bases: TGTGCCAGTAGTATGACAGTCAGAGGTCCCGGGGAGCTGTTTTTT.

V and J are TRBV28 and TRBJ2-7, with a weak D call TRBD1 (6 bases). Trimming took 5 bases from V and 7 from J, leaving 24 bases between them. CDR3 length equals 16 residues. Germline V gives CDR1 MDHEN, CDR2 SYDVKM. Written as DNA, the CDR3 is TGTGCCAGCAGTGGGCGAGGGCAGGGGTATATGGGTGAGCAGTACTTC. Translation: CASSGRGQGYMGEQYF.

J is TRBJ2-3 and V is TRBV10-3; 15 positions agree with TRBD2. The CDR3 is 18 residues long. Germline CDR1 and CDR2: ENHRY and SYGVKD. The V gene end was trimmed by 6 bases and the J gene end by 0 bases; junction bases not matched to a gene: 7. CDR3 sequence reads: CAIRTGTSGRTSTDTQYF. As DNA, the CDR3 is TGTGCCATCAGGACCGGGACTAGCGGGAGGACCAGCACAGATACGCAGTATTTT.

CDR3 nucleotide sequence: TGTGCCAGCAGCTTTTTTGCAGGGAACACCGGGGAGCTGTTTTTT. Its translation: CASSFFAGNTGELFF. This sequence joins TRBV7-7 and TRBJ2-2, with unresolved D. Germline V CDR1 and CDR2: SSHAT, FNYEAQ (reference sequence). V shed 3 bases and J shed 1 base, with 9 bases lying between them. This CDR3 spans 15 amino acids.

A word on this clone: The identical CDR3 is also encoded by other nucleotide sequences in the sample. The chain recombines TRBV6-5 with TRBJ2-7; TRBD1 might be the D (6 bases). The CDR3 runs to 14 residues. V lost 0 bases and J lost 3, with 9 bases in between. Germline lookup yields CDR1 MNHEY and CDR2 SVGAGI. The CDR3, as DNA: TGTGCCAGCAGTTACTCGGGCAGGGGCTACGAGCAGTACTTC. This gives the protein CASSYSGRGYEQYF.

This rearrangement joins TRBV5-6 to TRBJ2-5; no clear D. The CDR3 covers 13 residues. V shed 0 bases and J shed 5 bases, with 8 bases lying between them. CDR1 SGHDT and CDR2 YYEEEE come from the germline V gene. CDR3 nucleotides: TGTGCCAGCAGCTTGGCGGCGAGGGAGACCCAGTACTTC. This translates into CASSLAARETQYF. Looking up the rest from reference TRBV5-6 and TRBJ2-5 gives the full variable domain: DAGVTQSPTHLIKTRGQQVTLRCSPKSGHDTVSWYQQALGQGPQFIFQYYEEEERQRGNFPDRFSGHQFPNYSSELNVNALLLGDSALYLCASSLAARETQYFGPGTRLLVL.

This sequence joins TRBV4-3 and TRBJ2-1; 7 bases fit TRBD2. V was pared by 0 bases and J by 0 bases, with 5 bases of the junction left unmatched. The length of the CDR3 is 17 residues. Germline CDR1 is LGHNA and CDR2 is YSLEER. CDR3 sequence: CASSQEGREDSYNEQFF. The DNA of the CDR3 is TGCGCCAGCAGCCAAGAAGGGAGGGAGGACTCCTACAATGAGCAGTTCTTC.

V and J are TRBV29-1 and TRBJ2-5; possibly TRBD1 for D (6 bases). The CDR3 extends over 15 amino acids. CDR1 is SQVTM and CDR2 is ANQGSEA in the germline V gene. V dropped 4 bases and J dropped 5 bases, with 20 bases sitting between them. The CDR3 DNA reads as TGCAGCGTTGTGGGGGCAGAAGAGGCATGGGAGACCCAGTACTTC. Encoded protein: CSVVGAEEAWETQYF.